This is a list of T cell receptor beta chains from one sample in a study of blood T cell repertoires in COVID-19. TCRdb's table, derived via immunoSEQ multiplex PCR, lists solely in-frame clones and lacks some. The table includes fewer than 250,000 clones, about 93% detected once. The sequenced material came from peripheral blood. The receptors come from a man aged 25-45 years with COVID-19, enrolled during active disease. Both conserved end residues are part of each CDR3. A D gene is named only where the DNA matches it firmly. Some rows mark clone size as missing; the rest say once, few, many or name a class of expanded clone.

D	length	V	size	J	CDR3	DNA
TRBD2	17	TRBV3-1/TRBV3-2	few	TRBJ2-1	CASSRTSGGSAYNEQFF	TGTGCCAGCAGCCGAACTAGCGGGGGGTCCGCCTACAATGAGCAGTTCTTC
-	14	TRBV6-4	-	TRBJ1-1	CASTPWVRGTEAFF	TGTGCCAGCACCCCCTGGGTACGGGGCACTGAAGCTTTCTTT
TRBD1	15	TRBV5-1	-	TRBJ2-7	CASSFEGTGTYEQYF	TGCGCCAGCAGCTTCGAAGGGACAGGGACCTACGAGCAGTACTTC
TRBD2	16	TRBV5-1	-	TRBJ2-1	CASSGGTSGTYNEQFF	TGCGCCAGCAGCGGGGGGACTAGCGGCACCTACAATGAGCAGTTCTTC
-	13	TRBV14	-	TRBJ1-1	CASSRLRTAEAFF	TGTGCCAGCAGCCGCCTCCGAACAGCTGAAGCTTTCTTT
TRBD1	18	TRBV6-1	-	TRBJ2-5	CASSELYGTGVGQETQYF	TGTGCCAGCAGTGAATTATATGGGACAGGGGTGGGCCAAGAGACCCAGTACTTC
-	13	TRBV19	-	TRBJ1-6	CASSINPYSPLHF	TGTGCCAGTAGTATAAATCCCTATTCACCCCTCCACTTT
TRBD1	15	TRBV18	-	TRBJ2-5	CASSPPTGAQETQYF	TGTGCCAGCTCACCTCCTACAGGGGCACAAGAGACCCAGTACTTC
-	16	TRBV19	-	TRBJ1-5	CASSRDLQGIGQPQHF	TGTGCCAGTAGTAGGGACCTCCAGGGGATCGGTCAGCCCCAGCATTTT
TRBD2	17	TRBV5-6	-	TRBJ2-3	CASSDVTSGGVTDTQYF	TGTGCCAGCAGCGATGTGACTAGCGGGGGGGTAACAGATACGCAGTATTTT
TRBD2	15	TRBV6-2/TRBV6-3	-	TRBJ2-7	CASSYRVGGAGEQYF	TGTGCCAGCAGTTACCGAGTCGGGGGGGCGGGAGAGCAGTACTTC
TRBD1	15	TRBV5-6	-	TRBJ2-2	CASSRRTGGLRELFF	TGTGCCAGCAGCCGTAGGACAGGGGGCCTGAGGGAGCTGTTTTTT
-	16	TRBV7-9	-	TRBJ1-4	CASSRGGSGPNEKLFF	TGTGCCAGCAGCCGAGGTGGGTCAGGGCCGAATGAAAAACTGTTTTTT
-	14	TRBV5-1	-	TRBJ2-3	CASSLGQPPDTQYF	TGCGCCAGCAGCTTGGGACAGCCGCCGGATACGCAGTATTTT
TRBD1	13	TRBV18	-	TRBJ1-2	CASSPGQEAGYTF	TGTGCCAGCTCACCCGGACAGGAAGCCGGCTACACCTTC
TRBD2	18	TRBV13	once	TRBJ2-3	CASSPRILAGTSTDTQYF	TGTGCCAGCAGCCCACGAATACTAGCGGGGACTAGCACAGATACGCAGTATTTT
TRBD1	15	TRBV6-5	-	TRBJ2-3	CASSFAGTGTDTQYF	TGTGCCAGCAGTTTCGCCGGGACAGGCACAGATACGCAGTATTTT
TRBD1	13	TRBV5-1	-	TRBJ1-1	CASSLAGTGQAFF	TGCGCCAGCAGCTTGGCGGGGACAGGCCAAGCTTTCTTT
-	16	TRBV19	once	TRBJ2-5	CAGPGEGGANEKTQYF	TGTGCCGGCCCTGGTGAAGGGGGGGCTAACGAAAAGACCCAGTACTTC
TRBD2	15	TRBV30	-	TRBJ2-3	CAWSVGTSGTDTQYF	TGTGCCTGGAGTGTTGGGACTAGCGGAACAGATACGCAGTATTTT
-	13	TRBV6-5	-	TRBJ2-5	CASSRGPPETQYF	TGTGCCAGCAGCCGGGGTCCCCCAGAGACCCAGTACTTC
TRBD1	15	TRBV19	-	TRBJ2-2	CASRGQGANTGELFF	TGTGCCAGTAGGGGACAGGGGGCGAACACCGGGGAGCTGTTTTTT
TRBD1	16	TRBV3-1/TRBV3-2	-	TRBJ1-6	CASSQRTGGGNSPLHF	TGTGCCAGCAGCCAGCGGACAGGAGGTGGGAATTCACCCCTCCACTTT
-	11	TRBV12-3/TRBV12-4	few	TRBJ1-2	CASSFRDGYTF	TGTGCCAGCAGTTTCAGGGATGGCTACACCTTC
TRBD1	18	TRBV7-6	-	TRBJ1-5	CASSLEGGTGGEYQPQHF	TGTGCCAGCAGCTTAGAAGGTGGTACAGGGGGCGAGTATCAGCCCCAGCATTTT
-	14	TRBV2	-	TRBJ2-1	CASSEGTALNEQFF	TGTGCCAGCAGTGAAGGGACAGCCCTGAATGAGCAGTTCTTC
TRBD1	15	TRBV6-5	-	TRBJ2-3	CASSRQGARADTQYF	TGTGCCAGCAGTAGACAGGGGGCGCGGGCAGATACGCAGTATTTT
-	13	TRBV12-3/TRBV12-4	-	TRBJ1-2	CASSSWTETNYTF	TGTGCCAGCAGTTCGTGGACAGAAACTAACTACACCTTC
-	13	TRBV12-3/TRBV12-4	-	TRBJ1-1	CASTDEGNTEAFF	TGTGCCAGCACCGACGAGGGGAACACTGAAGCTTTCTTT
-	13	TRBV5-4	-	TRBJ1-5	CASSPDWDQPQHF	TGTGCCAGCAGCCCGGACTGGGATCAGCCCCAGCATTTT
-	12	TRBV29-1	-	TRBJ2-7	CSVEDQGYEQYF	TGCAGCGTTGAAGACCAGGGTTACGAGCAGTACTTC
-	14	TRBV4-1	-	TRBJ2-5	CASTPLPLPVTQYF	TGCGCCAGCACCCCTCTCCCCCTACCCGTGACCCAGTACTTC
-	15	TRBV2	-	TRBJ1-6	CASTRDSSYNSPLHF	TGTGCCAGCACACGGGATAGCTCCTATAATTCACCCCTCCACTTT
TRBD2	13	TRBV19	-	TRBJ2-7	CASSIGLADPQYF	TGTGCCAGTAGTATAGGTCTAGCGGATCCGCAGTACTTC
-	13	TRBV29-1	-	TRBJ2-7	CSVGRQLSYEQYF	TGCAGCGTAGGCCGACAGCTCTCCTACGAGCAGTACTTC
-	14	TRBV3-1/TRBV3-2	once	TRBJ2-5	CASSQRTEPETQYF	TGTGCCAGCAGCCAGAGGACAGAACCGGAGACCCAGTACTTC
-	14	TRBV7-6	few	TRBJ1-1	CASSLGGTLPEAFF	TGTGCCAGCAGCTTAGGCGGCACCCTACCTGAAGCTTTCTTT
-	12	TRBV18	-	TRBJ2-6	CASSMGANVLTF	TGTGCCAGCTCCATGGGGGCCAACGTCCTGACTTTC
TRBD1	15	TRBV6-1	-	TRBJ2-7	CASSEGQVRVYEQYF	TGTGCCAGCAGTGAGGGACAGGTCCGGGTCTACGAGCAGTACTTC
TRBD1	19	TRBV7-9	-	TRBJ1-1	CASSAKKGDRGSLRTEAFF	TGTGCCAGCAGCGCAAAGAAGGGGGACAGGGGTTCTCTTAGAACTGAAGCTTTCTTT
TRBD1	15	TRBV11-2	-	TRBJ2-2	CASSSTTGYTGELFF	TGTGCCAGCAGCTCAACGACAGGGTACACCGGGGAGCTGTTTTTT
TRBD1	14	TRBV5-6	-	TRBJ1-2	CASSLGQGHNGYTF	TGTGCCAGCAGCTTGGGACAGGGGCATAATGGCTACACCTTC
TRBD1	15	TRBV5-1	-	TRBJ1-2	CASRIGQGANYGYTF	TGCGCCAGCAGAATAGGACAGGGGGCGAACTATGGCTACACCTTC
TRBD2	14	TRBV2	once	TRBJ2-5	CASRGAGGQETQYF	TGTGCCAGCAGAGGAGCGGGGGGGCAAGAGACCCAGTACTTC
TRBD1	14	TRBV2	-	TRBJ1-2	CASSTSRDSGGYTF	TGTGCCAGCAGCACGAGCCGGGACAGTGGCGGCTACACCTTC
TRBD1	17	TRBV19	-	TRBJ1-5	CASSSPGQGASVQPQHF	TGTGCCAGTAGTTCCCCGGGACAGGGGGCATCGGTACAGCCCCAGCATTTT
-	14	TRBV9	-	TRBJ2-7	CASSRQDFSYEQYF	TGTGCCAGCAGCAGACAGGATTTCTCCTACGAGCAGTACTTC
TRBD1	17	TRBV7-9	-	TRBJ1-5	CASSLMSSGTVNQPQHF	TGTGCCAGCAGCTTAATGAGTAGCGGGACAGTGAATCAGCCCCAGCATTTT
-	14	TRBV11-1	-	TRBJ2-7	CASSSDSGSYEQYF	TGTGCCAGCAGCTCAGACAGTGGATCCTACGAGCAGTACTTC
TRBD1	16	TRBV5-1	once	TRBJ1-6	CASSLKPGQLVTPLHF	TGCGCCAGCAGCTTGAAACCGGGACAGCTAGTCACACCCCTCCACTTT
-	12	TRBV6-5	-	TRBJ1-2	CASRAFNYGYTF	TGTGCCAGCAGGGCCTTTAACTATGGCTACACCTTC
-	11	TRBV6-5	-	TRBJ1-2	CASSQGYGYTF	TGTGCCAGCTCCCAGGGTTATGGCTACACCTTC
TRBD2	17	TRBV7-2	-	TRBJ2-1	CASSQTPRGGDPLGQFF	TGTGCCAGCAGCCAAACCCCTCGGGGGGGTGATCCTTTGGGGCAGTTCTTC
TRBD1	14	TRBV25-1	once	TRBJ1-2	CASSEPRGLGGYTF	TGTGCCAGCAGTGAACCCAGGGGGCTTGGTGGCTACACCTTC
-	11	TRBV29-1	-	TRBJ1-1	CSVSAGSGAFF	TGCAGCGTTTCAGCAGGAAGTGGAGCTTTCTTT
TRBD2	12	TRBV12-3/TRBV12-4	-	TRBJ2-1	CASGSGLDEQFF	TGTGCCAGCGGTAGCGGGCTCGATGAGCAGTTCTTC
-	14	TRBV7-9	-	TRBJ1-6	CASSADSGNSPLHF	TGTGCCAGCAGCGCAGACTCGGGTAATTCACCCCTCCACTTT
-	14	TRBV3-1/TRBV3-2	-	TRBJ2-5	CASSPNLDPETQYF	TGTGCCAGCAGCCCAAATCTAGATCCAGAGACCCAGTACTTC
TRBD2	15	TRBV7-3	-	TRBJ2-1	CASSLGSSGGNEQFF	TGTGCCAGCAGCTTAGGCTCTAGCGGGGGGAATGAGCAGTTCTTC